This note documents a single T cell receptor (beta chain) sequence. The data originate from a study of blood T cell repertoires in COVID-19. Study as a whole: From T cells, B-cell-depleted T cells, or PBMCs came the material, which was cDNA or gDNA.

Enrolled during active infection, Seattle patients were then followed longitudinally. The ends were cut back, 5 bases at V and 2 bases at J, with 16 bases in the middle. Germline V CDR1 and CDR2: SGHVS, FQNEAQ. The CDR3 extends over 16 amino acids. Profiling relied on immunoSEQ multiplex PCR, and the TCRdb table lists in-frame clones only, not all of them. The sample carries more than 200,000 clones, 85% to 90% recorded once. The genes are TRBV7-8 and TRBJ1-5; TRBD1 is a possible D gene (6 bases). The receptor was derived from a man aged 45-65 years with COVID-19, enrolled during active disease. The sequencing input was peripheral blood. For the CDR3, the DNA is TGTGCCAGCAGCACCCGAGGGGGATTGGGCAATCAGCCCCAGCATTTT. Protein product: CASSTRGGLGNQPQHF.